This T cell receptor beta chain emerged from a study of blood T cell repertoires in COVID-19. For the study at large: COVID-19 samples, acute and convalescent, were from the United States, Italy and Spain. The cDNA or gDNA used as material had been derived from T cells, B-cell-depleted T cells, or PBMCs.

In this sample, this clone turned up once. Authors' methods: Amplification of reference gene primers was used by the study to estimate nucleated cell counts. Repertoires were generated with immunoSEQ multiplex PCR, while TCRdb's copy carries only in-frame clones and drops some. The DNA gave D and trimming, while V, J and clone size come from that table. The table has around 170,000 clones, 89% seen once; the top ten hold approximately 2.1%. The CDR3 is 18 residues long. The junction had 12 bases not matched to a gene; V was cut back by 8 bases and J by 1 base. Looked up from germline, CDR1 is ENHRY and CDR2 is SYGVKD.

The specimen sequenced was peripheral blood. The clonotype comes from a man younger than 35 who had recovered from COVID-19. The chain recombines TRBV10-3 with TRBJ1-3; 12 nucleotides align to TRBD1. The CDR3: CAIAPGQGALRSGNTIYF. CDR3 DNA sequence: TGTGCCATCGCTCCGGGACAGGGGGCTTTGAGATCTGGAAACACCATATATTTT.